This T cell receptor beta chain was recorded in a study of T cell repertoires in cytomegalovirus infection. Background on the study: In public TCR beta signatures, there were indications of both CMV infection and matching HLA type.

TCRdb recomputed calls from the reads with MiXCR, one row per CDR3 protein. The sample lists nearly 450,000 distinct CDR3 sequences; roughly 31% were seen once. V gave up 2 bases and J gave up 4 bases, with 11 bases separating them. The CDR3 contains 14 residues. CDR1 is SGHTA, CDR2 FQGNSA, per germline. This clonotype was observed at least ten times. Its antigen is unidentified. Study results and limitations: Summed frequency of public TCR beta families distinguished CMV carriers with the relevant HLA. HLA-C-restricted, CMV-specific TCR beta clonotypes were dominant ex vivo.

This TCR came from a human donor in good health (CMV status not recorded). Some clones in this sample may be carry-over from other donors' samples. V gene TRBV7-2 combines with J gene TRBJ1-1; TRBD1 is a possible D gene (6 bases). Sequenced: PBMCs. CDR3 region: CASSLRGAITEAFF. The CDR3 DNA reads as TGTGCCAGCAGCTTAAGGGGGGCGATCACTGAAGCTTTCTTT.